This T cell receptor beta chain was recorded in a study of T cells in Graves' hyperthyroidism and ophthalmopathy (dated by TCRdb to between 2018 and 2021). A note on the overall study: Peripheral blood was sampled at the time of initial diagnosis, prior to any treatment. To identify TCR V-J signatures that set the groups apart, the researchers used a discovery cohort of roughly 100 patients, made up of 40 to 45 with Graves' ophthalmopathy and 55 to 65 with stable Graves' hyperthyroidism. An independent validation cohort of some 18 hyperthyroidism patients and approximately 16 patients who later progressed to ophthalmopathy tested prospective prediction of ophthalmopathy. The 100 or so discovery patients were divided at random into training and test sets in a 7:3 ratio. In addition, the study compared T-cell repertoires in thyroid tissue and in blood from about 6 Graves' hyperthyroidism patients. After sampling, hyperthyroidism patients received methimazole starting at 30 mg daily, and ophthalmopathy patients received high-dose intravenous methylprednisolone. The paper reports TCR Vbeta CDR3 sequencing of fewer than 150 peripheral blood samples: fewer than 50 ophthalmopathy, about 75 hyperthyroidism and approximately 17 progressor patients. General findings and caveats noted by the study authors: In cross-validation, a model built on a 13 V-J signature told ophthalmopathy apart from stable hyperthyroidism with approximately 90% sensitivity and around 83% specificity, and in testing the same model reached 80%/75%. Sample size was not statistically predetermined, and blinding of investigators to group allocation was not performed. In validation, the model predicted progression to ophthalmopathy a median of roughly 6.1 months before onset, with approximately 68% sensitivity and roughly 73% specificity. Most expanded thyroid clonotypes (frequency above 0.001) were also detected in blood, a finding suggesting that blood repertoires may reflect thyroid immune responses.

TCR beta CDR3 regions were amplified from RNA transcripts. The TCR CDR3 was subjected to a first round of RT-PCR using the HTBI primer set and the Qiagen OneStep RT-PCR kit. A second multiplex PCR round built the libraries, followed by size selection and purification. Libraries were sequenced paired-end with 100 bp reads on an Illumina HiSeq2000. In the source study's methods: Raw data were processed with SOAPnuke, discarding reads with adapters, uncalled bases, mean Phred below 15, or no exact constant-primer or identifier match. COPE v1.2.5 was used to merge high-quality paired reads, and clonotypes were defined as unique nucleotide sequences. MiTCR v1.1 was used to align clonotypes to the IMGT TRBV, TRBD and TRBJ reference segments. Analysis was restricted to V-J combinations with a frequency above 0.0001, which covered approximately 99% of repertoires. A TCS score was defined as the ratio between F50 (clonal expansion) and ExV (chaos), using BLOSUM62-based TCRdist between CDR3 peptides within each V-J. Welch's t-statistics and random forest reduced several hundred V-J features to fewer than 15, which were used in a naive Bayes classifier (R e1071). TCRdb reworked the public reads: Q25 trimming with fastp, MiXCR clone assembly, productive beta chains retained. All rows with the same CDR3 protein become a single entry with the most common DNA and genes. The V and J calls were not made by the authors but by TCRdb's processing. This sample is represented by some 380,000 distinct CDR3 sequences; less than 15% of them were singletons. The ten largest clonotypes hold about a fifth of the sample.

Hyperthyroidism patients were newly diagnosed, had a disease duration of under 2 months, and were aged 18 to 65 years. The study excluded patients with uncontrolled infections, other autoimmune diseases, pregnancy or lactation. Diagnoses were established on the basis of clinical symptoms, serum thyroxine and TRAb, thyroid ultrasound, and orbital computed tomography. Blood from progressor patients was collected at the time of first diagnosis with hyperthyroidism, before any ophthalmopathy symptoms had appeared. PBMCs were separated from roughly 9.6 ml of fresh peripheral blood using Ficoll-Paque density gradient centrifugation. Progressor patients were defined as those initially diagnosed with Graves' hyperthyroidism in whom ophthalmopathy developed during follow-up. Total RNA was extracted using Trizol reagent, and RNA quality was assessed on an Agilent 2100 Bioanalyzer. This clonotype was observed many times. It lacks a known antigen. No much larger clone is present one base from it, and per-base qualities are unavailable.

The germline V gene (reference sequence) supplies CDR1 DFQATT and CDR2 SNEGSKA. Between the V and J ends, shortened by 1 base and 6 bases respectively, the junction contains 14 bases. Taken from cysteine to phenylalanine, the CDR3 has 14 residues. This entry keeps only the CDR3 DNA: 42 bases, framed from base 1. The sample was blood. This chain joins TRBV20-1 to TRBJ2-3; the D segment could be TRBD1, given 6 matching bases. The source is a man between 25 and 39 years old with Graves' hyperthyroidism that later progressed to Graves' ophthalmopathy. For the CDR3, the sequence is CSARGTRTVDTQYF. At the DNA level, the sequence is TGCAGTGCTAGAGGGACTCGGACAGTTGATACGCAGTATTTT.